Listed here are 20 T cell receptor beta chains from one sample, sequenced in a study of blood T cell repertoires in COVID-19. Sequencing was performed with immunoSEQ multiplex PCR; in TCRdb, only in-frame clones are kept and a portion is missing. The data show 200,000 to 250,000 clones, 75% to 85% seen once. The specimen was peripheral blood. All receptors come from a man aged 50 or older with COVID-19, enrolled during active disease.

The gene calls are TRBV4-3 and TRBJ1-1; D not resolved. Trimming removed 1 base at V and 0 bases at J, with 12 bases between. The CDR3 has 16 amino acids. Germline values: CDR1 LGHNA, CDR2 YSLEER. CDR3 nucleotides: TGCGCCAGCAGCCAAGGAACCAGTGATATGAACACTGAAGCTTTCTTT. Translation: CASSQGTSDMNTEAFF.

The CDR3 region has the DNA TGTGCCAGCAGCGTAGAGGGATCGGGAAGTTCACCCCTCCACTTT. Translated, it gives CASSVEGSGSSPLHF. The J gene is TRBJ1-6, the V gene TRBV9; D unclear. V lost 0 bases and J 9 bases, leaving 13 bases between the germline ends. The CDR3 contains 15 residues. Germline CDR1 is SGDLS and CDR2 is YYNGEE.

The chain recombines TRBV7-9 with TRBJ1-2; D not resolved. The germline gives CDR1 SEHNR, CDR2 FQNEAQ (reference sequence). The germline V and J ends were trimmed by 5 bases and 1 base, with 17 bases remaining between them. The CDR3 is 16 amino acids. CDR3 in DNA: TGTGCCAGCAGCCCCCGGGGAGGGCTAGGTAACTATGGCTACACCTTC. Encoded protein: CASSPRGGLGNYGYTF.

This clone came up once. The CDR3 coding sequence is TGTGCCAGCAGTGTTAACAGGGGAGACTATGGCTACACCTTC. Its translation: CASSVNRGDYGYTF. The chain links TRBV2 to TRBJ1-2, with TRBD1 matching 7 bases. This CDR3 region has 14 residues. Germline values: CDR1 SNHLY, CDR2 FYNNEI. V trimming: 4 bases; J trimming: 3 bases; junction bases outside the gene matches: 5.

The V gene is TRBV30, the J gene TRBJ2-2; TRBD2 matches 10 bases. The ends lost 2 bases at V and 1 base at J; junction bases unmatched: 4. The CDR3 sequence is 16 residues long. Per germline, CDR1 GTSNPN and CDR2 SVGIG (reference sequence). This chain's CDR3 is CAWSPRLAGNTGELFF. The DNA of the CDR3 is TGTGCCTGGAGTCCCAGACTAGCGGGGAACACCGGGGAGCTGTTTTTT.

V gene TRBV2 combines with J gene TRBJ2-5; TRBD2 aligns across 8 bases. The V segment lost 4 bases and the J segment 3 bases; nucleotides outside the gene matches: 7. CDR3 length: 15 amino acids. Looked up from germline, CDR1 is SNHLY and CDR2 is FYNNEI. This CDR3 reads CASSGHGTRKETQYF. The CDR3 DNA follows: TGTGCCAGCAGTGGCCACGGGACTAGGAAAGAGACCCAGTACTTC.

The J gene is TRBJ2-1, the V gene TRBV6-6, with D tentatively TRBD2 (6 bases). V was clipped by 11 bases and J by 6 bases, with 20 bases between them. CDR3 length: 14 residues. Germline values: CDR1 MNHNY, CDR2 SVGAGI (reference sequence). The CDR3 here is CASHPGRQPNEQFF. The CDR3 DNA reads TGTGCCTCACACCCGGGGAGGCAGCCCAATGAGCAGTTCTTC.

Only a few counts were recorded for this clone. The rearrangement joins TRBV2 to TRBJ2-7, with 7 nucleotides matching TRBD1. CDR1 and CDR2 from the germline V gene are SNHLY and FYNNEI. V lost 2 bases to trimming and J lost 3 bases; unmatched junction nucleotides: 7. The CDR3 loop spans 15 amino acids. In DNA, the CDR3 is TGTGCCAGCAGTGAAAGTTGGGCAGGGGGCTACGAGCAGTACTTC. Amino acid sequence: CASSESWAGGYEQYF.

V and J are TRBV5-8 and TRBJ1-5, with 9 positions matching TRBD1. J lost 1 base, V lost 3 bases, and 5 bases had no gene match. The CDR3 length is 16 residues. Germline values: CDR1 SGHTS, CDR2 YDEGEE. The CDR3 here is CASSSQGARSNQPQHF. For the CDR3, the DNA is TGTGCCAGCAGCTCACAGGGGGCGAGGAGCAATCAGCCCCAGCATTTT.

The CDR3 nucleotides read TGTGCCAGCGCGGACAGGGGAGAGACCCAGTACTTC. Translation gives CASADRGETQYF. The chain links TRBV28 to TRBJ2-5, with 9 positions matching TRBD1. Germline trimming cut 8 bases from V and 4 bases from J; bases unmatched to any gene: 2. This CDR3 has 12 residues. Germline assignment: CDR1 MDHEN and CDR2 SYDVKM.

A remark on this clone: Distinct nucleotide sequences in the sample also encode this CDR3. This rearrangement joins TRBV27 to TRBJ1-1; weak D call: TRBD1 (5 bases). The CDR3 has 14 amino acids. Germline CDR1 reads MNHEY; CDR2 reads SMNVEV (reference sequence). V lost 6 bases, J lost 1 base, and 12 bases lay in between. The CDR3 loop reads CASRASGKNTEAFF. CDR3 coding DNA: TGTGCCAGCAGGGCCTCAGGGAAGAACACTGAAGCTTTCTTT.

Concerning this clone itself: The same CDR3 also results from other DNA sequences found in this sample. This sequence joins TRBV5-1 and TRBJ2-1; the match to TRBD1 covers 9 bases. CDR1 is SGHRS, CDR2 YFSETQ, per germline. The CDR3 extends over 15 amino acids. J was trimmed by 2 bases and V by 2 bases; bases with no gene match: 2. The CDR3 here is CASSLGQGTYNEQFF. The CDR3 nucleotides are TGCGCCAGCAGCTTAGGACAGGGGACCTACAATGAGCAGTTCTTC.

CDR3 residues: CASSLDRGYGYTF. The CDR3 bases are TGTGCCAGCAGTTTAGACAGGGGCTATGGCTACACCTTC. The V gene is TRBV27, the J gene TRBJ1-2; 8 positions agree with TRBD1. The V gene's germline CDR1 is MNHEY and CDR2 SMNVEV (reference sequence). The J segment lost 4 bases and the V segment lost 2 bases, leaving 0 bases of the junction unmatched. The CDR3 extends over 13 amino acids.

The chain carries TRBV30 and TRBJ2-5; 13 bases align to TRBD2. V shed 7 bases and J 1 base; nucleotides not matched to a gene: 3. The CDR3 is 14 amino acids. The germline CDR1 and CDR2 sequences are GTSNPN and SVGIG (reference sequence). In DNA form, the CDR3 reads TGTGCCTCCAGGACTAGCGGGGGCCAAGAGACCCAGTACTTC. The encoded protein is CASRTSGGQETQYF.

The CDR3 region has the DNA TGCGCCAGCAGCTCACAATCCACAGCTGAAGCTTTCTTT. Translated, it gives CASSSQSTAEAFF. The rearrangement links TRBV5-1 to TRBJ1-1; D uncertain. Trimming took off 3 bases at V and 6 bases at J, with 12 bases between the two ends. Germline CDR1 SGHRS, CDR2 YFSETQ. The CDR3 consists of 13 residues.

This clone was counted once. J is TRBJ2-1 and V is TRBV27; no definite D call. Looked up from germline, CDR1 is MNHEY and CDR2 is SMNVEV (reference sequence). CDR3 length equals 14 residues. V shed 4 bases and J shed 4 bases, with 11 bases lying between them. The CDR3 reads CASSSLAAYNEQFF. Written as DNA, the CDR3 is TGTGCCAGCAGTTCCCTGGCGGCTTACAATGAGCAGTTCTTC.

The chain's CDR3 is CASSQAGILSGNTIYF. The DNA of the CDR3 is TGTGCCAGCAGCCAAGCGGGGATACTCTCTGGAAACACCATATATTTT. The chain employs TRBV4-2 and TRBJ1-3; D is undetermined. This CDR3 comprises 16 residues. Between the trimmed V and J ends, which lost 1 base and 0 bases, there was a span of 10 bases. Germline V gene sequence: CDR1 LGHNA, CDR2 YNFKEQ.

The genes are TRBV6-1 and TRBJ2-3; 7 nucleotides align to TRBD2. After removal of 4 bases from V and 0 bases from J, the junction contained 7 bases not matched to a gene. Germline values: CDR1 MNHNS, CDR2 SASEGT. The CDR3 contains 16 residues. The CDR3 loop is CASSVKRGSSTDTQYF. In DNA, the CDR3 is TGTGCCAGCAGTGTCAAGCGGGGCTCTAGCACAGATACGCAGTATTTT.

The J gene is TRBJ2-5, the V gene TRBV24-1, with 10 bases fitting TRBD1. Germline V gene data show CDR1 as KGHDR and CDR2 as SFDVKD. The CDR3 contains 16 residues. V trimming: 3 bases; J trimming: 5 bases; junction bases outside the gene matches: 8. Here the CDR3 DNA reads TGTGCCACCAGTGATAGCCTGACAGGGGGCGGGGAGACCCAGTACTTC. Amino acid sequence: CATSDSLTGGGETQYF.

The chain is built from TRBV4-2 and TRBJ2-7; 8 bases are a match to TRBD2. The length of the CDR3 is 17 residues. The V gene end was trimmed by 0 bases and the J gene end by 2 bases; junction bases not matched to a gene: 9. CDR1 and CDR2 (germline): LGHNA, YNFKEQ. CDR3 region: CASSQDIGSGGTYEQYF. The CDR3 coding sequence is TGTGCCAGCAGCCAAGACATTGGGAGCGGGGGAACCTACGAGCAGTACTTC.